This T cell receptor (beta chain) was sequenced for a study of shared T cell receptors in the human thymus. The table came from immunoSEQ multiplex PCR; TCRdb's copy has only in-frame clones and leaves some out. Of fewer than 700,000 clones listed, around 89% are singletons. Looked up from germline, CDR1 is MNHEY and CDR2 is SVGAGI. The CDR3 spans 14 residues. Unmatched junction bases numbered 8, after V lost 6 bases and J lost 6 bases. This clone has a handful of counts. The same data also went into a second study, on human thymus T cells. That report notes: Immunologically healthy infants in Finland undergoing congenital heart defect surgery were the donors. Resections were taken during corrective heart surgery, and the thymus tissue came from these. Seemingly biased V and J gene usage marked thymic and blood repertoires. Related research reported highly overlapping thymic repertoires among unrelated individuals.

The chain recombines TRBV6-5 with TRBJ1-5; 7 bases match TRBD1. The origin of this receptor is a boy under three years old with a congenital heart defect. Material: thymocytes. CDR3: CASSSDREVQPQHF. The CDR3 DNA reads TGTGCCAGCAGCTCCGACAGGGAGGTTCAGCCCCAGCATTTT.